This T cell receptor (beta chain) was profiled in a study of T cell repertoires in cytomegalovirus infection. TCRdb re-called the reads through MiXCR, storing one row per CDR3 protein. Of fewer than 900,000 distinct CDR3 sequences listed, around 29% are singletons. The sample holds a few counts of this clonotype. What it binds is not known. Study-wide points: Dominating the ex vivo response were HLA-C-restricted CMV-specific TCR beta clonotypes.

The CDR3 is made up of 14 amino acids. Germline CDR1 and CDR2: MNHNS and SASEGT. V was trimmed by 6 bases and J by 6 bases, leaving 15 bases between them. The sample in question was cultured CD8+ T cells from PBMCs, obtained from culture after CMV antigen stimulation. The chain links TRBV6-1 to TRBJ1-5, with D perhaps matching TRBD1 (6 bases). The receptor comes from a human donor in good health (CMV status not recorded). Some clones in this sample may be carry-over from other donors' samples. The CDR3 region has the DNA TGTGCCAGCAGAGGGGGGAGGGATACTCAGCCCCAGCATTTT. It yields the protein CASRGGRDTQPQHF.